These 15 T cell receptor beta chains were sequenced from one sample in a study of blood T cells in healthy people across ages. The authors ran a second PCR of roughly 6 to 12 cycles using a sample-barcoded 5' primer and a J-beta primer mix. One entry per CDR3 protein, called by TCRdb with MiXCR from the 5' RACE reads. The table lists about 680,000 distinct CDR3 sequences, approximately 49% of them singletons. What was sequenced was blood. Receptors originate from a woman aged 60 to 75 in good health.

V is TRBV11-2 and J is TRBJ2-1; D gene uncertain. Germline V lookup: CDR1 SGHAT, CDR2 FQNNGV. Trimming shortened V by 3 bases and J by 0 bases, and 6 bases separated the two germline ends. This CDR3 spans 14 amino acids. The CDR3 DNA is TGTGCCAGCAGCTTGAAGAGCTCCTACAATGAGCAGTTCTTC. Amino acids: CASSLKSSYNEQFF.

The chain uses TRBV7-9 and TRBJ2-3, with D tentatively TRBD1 (6 bases). Germline lookup yields CDR1 SEHNR and CDR2 FQNEAQ (reference sequence). CDR3 length: 16 residues. Trimming took off 4 bases at V and 4 bases at J, with 18 bases between the two ends. CDR3 amino acids: CASSSLMAGVADTQYF. The CDR3 DNA reads TGTGCCAGCAGCTCACTAATGGCAGGGGTAGCAGATACGCAGTATTTT.

The gene calls are TRBV20-1 and TRBJ2-5; 14 bases are shared with TRBD2. Germline V CDR1 and CDR2: DFQATT, SNEGSKA (reference sequence). The CDR3 is made up of 16 amino acids. J was trimmed by 4 bases and V by 5 bases; bases with no gene match: 9. The CDR3 DNA reads as TGCAGTGCTTACCTGACTAGCGGGAGGGCCTCAGAGACCCAGTACTTC. Translating it yields CSAYLTSGRASETQYF.

This clonotype has just a few counts. The chain is built from TRBV5-1 and TRBJ2-1; 8 nucleotides match TRBD2. The CDR3 contains 15 residues. V lost 3 bases to trimming and J lost 5 bases; unmatched junction nucleotides: 7. Germline V lookup: CDR1 SGHRS, CDR2 YFSETQ. The CDR3 loop is CASSWTGLGNNEQFF. In DNA, the CDR3 is TGCGCCAGCAGCTGGACGGGACTAGGTAACAATGAGCAGTTCTTC.

This clonotype has only a few counts. The rearrangement joins TRBV20-1 to TRBJ1-1; D is perhaps TRBD1 (5 bases). The V gene lost 1 base and the J gene lost 6 bases, with 15 bases spanning the gap. Germline CDR1 and CDR2: DFQATT and SNEGSKA (reference sequence). The CDR3 runs to 14 residues. CDR3 region: CSARVLSAGSEAFF. CDR3 coding DNA: TGCAGTGCTAGAGTTCTCTCCGCAGGGTCTGAAGCTTTCTTT.

The chain links TRBV20-1 to TRBJ2-2; D tentatively fits TRBD1 or TRBD2 (5 bases each). The CDR3 consists of 14 residues. Germline CDR1 is DFQATT and CDR2 is SNEGSKA (reference sequence). V shed 2 bases and J shed 7 bases, with 14 bases lying between them. CDR3 protein: CSARRDLRVGELFF. Written as DNA, the CDR3 is TGCAGTGCTAGACGGGACCTCCGGGTCGGGGAGCTGTTTTTT.

This rearrangement joins TRBV5-6 to TRBJ2-7; possible D gene TRBD1, 6 bases. The CDR3 is made up of 16 amino acids. In germline, CDR1 is SGHDT, CDR2 YYEEEE. The germline V and J ends were trimmed by 6 bases and 1 base, with 20 bases remaining between them. The CDR3 DNA sequence: TGTGCCAGCACCCGGCAGGGGCGGGTGGGTTCCTACGAGCAGTACTTC. Protein product: CASTRQGRVGSYEQYF.

V and J are TRBV6-6 and TRBJ1-4; TRBD1 aligns across 7 bases. CDR3 length: 16 amino acids. V shed 0 bases, J shed 7 bases, and the junction held 8 bases outside the gene matches. Germline V gene data show CDR1 as MNHNY and CDR2 as SVGAGI (reference sequence). The CDR3 spells CASSYSTEGAGEKLFF. In DNA, the CDR3 is TGTGCCAGCAGTTACTCGACGGAGGGGGCGGGTGAAAAACTGTTTTTT.

This clonotype was picked up a small number of times. DNA for the CDR3: TGCAGTGCTAGCAATGAGCAGTTCTTC. Its translation: CSASNEQFF. The V and J genes are TRBV20-1 and TRBJ2-1; D gene uncertain. The CDR3 totals 9 residues. Between the trimmed V and J ends, which lost 3 bases and 6 bases, there was a span of 0 bases. Germline CDR1 and CDR2: DFQATT and SNEGSKA (reference sequence).

This clonotype has ten or more counts. This sequence joins TRBV29-1 and TRBJ1-2; D uncertain. The CDR3 runs 11 residues. Germline CDR1 SQVTM, CDR2 ANQGSEA. Trimming removed 5 bases from V and 3 bases from J, with 7 bases in between. In DNA form, the CDR3 reads TGCAGCGTTCCCCCAGACTATGGCTACACCTTC. Translating it yields CSVPPDYGYTF.

This rearrangement joins TRBV7-3 to TRBJ2-2; D gene ambiguous. From germline, CDR1 is SGHTA and CDR2 FQGTGA. The CDR3 is made up of 13 amino acids. V was trimmed by 5 bases and J by 5 bases, leaving 9 bases between them. In DNA form, the CDR3 reads TGTGCCAGCAGCCAGGAAGTGACCGGGGAGCTGTTTTTT. It specifies CASSQEVTGELFF.

This clonotype was observed many times. V and J are TRBV6-2 or TRBV6-3 and TRBJ2-1, with D hard to call. V was clipped by 0 bases and J by 0 bases, with 18 bases between them. Germline values: CDR1 MNHEY, CDR2 SVGEGT. This CDR3 contains 19 residues. This CDR3 reads CASSYSIIGSPLSYNEQFF. The CDR3 DNA reads TGTGCCAGCAGTTACTCGATAATTGGCTCGCCCCTCTCCTACAATGAGCAGTTCTTC.

Note on this clonotype: A much larger clone lies a single base off, so this may be a read error. The chain uses TRBV7-8 and TRBJ2-7, with 7 bases fitting TRBD2. The CDR3 is 14 residues long. Per germline, CDR1 SGHVS and CDR2 FQNEAQ. J gave up 0 bases and V 10 bases, and 9 bases lay outside the gene matches. The CDR3 reads CAISNLAVSYEQYF. The CDR3 region has the DNA TGTGCCATCAGTAATCTAGCGGTCTCCTACGAGCAGTACTTC.

The V and J genes are TRBV7-9 and TRBJ1-1; D might be TRBD1 (6 bases). Trimming took off 3 bases at V and 1 base at J, with 15 bases between the two ends. There are 16 residues in the CDR3. Germline lookup yields CDR1 SEHNR and CDR2 FQNEAQ (reference sequence). In DNA, the CDR3 is TGTGCCAGCAGCTTCGCGGTGGGGGCGGGGAACACTGAAGCTTTCTTT. It is translated as CASSFAVGAGNTEAFF.

The chain's CDR3 is CASSQGDLITDTQYF. As DNA, the CDR3 is TGTGCCAGCAGCCAAGGGGACTTAATAACAGATACGCAGTATTTT. V is TRBV4-2 and J is TRBJ2-3, with a weak D call TRBD2 (6 bases). Germline V gene data show CDR1 as LGHNA and CDR2 as YNFKEQ. V was clipped by 1 base and J by 3 bases, with 11 bases between them. The length of the CDR3 is 15 residues.